The present T cell receptor (beta chain) was sequenced within a study of T cell clonotyping in hematopoietic cell transplantation (dated by TCRdb to the early 2020s). At the level of the whole study: A total of under 150 blood samples were collected in the study from some 40 consecutive transplant recipients and their related donors. Recruitment of patients ran from late 2015 to early 2017, and follow-up continued until September 2020 or until death. Points the paper makes about the study in general: After transplant, TCR diversity in recipients dropped, and pathologically expanded clonotypes climbed progressively between day 30 and day 180. The sample size was limited, and because cells were not sorted, the contributions of CD4 and CD8 repertoires could not be separated. Broader TCR repertoire diversity after transplant was predicted by Inverse Simpson Index values from donors and from recipients before transplant. Recipient repertoires showed only a small fraction of overlap with donor repertoires, and over 97% appeared de novo at the given depth.

According to the germline V gene, CDR1 reads MGHRA and CDR2 reads YSYEKL. The V and J ends are trimmed by 0 bases and 0 bases, leaving 9 bases between them. Including cysteine and phenylalanine, the CDR3 has 15 amino acids. The DNA shown is the 45-base CDR3, in frame from base 1. Blood samples for TCR beta sequencing were given by related transplant donors. Nuclei Lysis Solution was used to extract genomic DNA from fresh or cryopreserved unfractionated peripheral blood mononuclear cells. With respect to this clone: No antigen is known for it. No qualities accompany the bases; no much larger clone lies one base away.

With the immunoSEQ assay, which is a bias-controlled multiplex PCR relying on V- and J-specific primers, TCR beta CDR3 regions were amplified from genomic DNA. In a second PCR step, a proprietary barcode and Illumina adapter sequences were attached to the CDR3 amplicons. An Illumina MiSeq instrument was used to sequence the CDR3 libraries. The published analysis was carried out like this. Export and quality control were handled in immunoSEQ Analyzer 3.0, while downstream analyses relied on R Bioconductor and Immunarch. Only productive rearrangements in the normalized downsampled data set went into calculating the repertoire metrics. In the normalized cohort, a clonotype counted as pathologically expanded if the clonotype was larger than 5 templates. The Inverse Simpson Index was used to measure repertoire diversity. To capture all clonotypes, CMV-specificity analyses were performed on the non-normalized data set. The table was pulled from immuneACCESS by TCRdb, which kept in-frame rearrangements only. Such tables lose some clones; where checked, under half of the loss comes from unresolved V genes, and the rest has no known cause. That table supplies the V and J calls and clone size; D and trimming were determined from the DNA. This sample is represented by more than 65,000 clones; around 94% of them were singletons. The ten largest clones take up 1.5% to 2% of the sample.

Specimen: peripheral blood mononuclear cells. This sequence was found in a man aged 45 to 65 in good health. Some clones in this sample may be carry-over from other donors' samples. Recombination joined TRBV4-1 with TRBJ2-7; matching of 6 bases hints at TRBD2 as the D gene. The DNA sequence is TGCGCCAGCAGCCAAGACCACGGGAGCTCCTACGAGCAGTACTTC. Its translation is CASSQDHGSSYEQYF.